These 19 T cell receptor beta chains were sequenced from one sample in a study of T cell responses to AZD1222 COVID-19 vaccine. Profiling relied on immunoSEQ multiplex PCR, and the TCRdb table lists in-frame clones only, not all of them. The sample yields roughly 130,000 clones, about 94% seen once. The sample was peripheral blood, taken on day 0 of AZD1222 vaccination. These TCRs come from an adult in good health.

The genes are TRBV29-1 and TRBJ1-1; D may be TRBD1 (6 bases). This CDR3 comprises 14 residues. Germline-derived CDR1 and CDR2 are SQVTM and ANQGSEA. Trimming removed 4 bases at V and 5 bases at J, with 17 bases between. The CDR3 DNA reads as TGCAGCGTTGTGCAGGGGAACATTGGGACTGAAGCTTTCTTT. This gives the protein CSVVQGNIGTEAFF.

The CDR3: CAISERPGPDQPQHF. The CDR3 bases are TGTGCCATCAGTGAGAGGCCAGGGCCCGATCAGCCCCAGCATTTT. The V call is TRBV10-3, the J call TRBJ1-5, with D possibly TRBD1 on 5 matching bases. CDR1 is ENHRY and CDR2 is SYGVKD in the germline V gene. The CDR3 sequence is 15 residues long. Trimming pared 2 bases from V and 5 bases from J, leaving 13 bases between.

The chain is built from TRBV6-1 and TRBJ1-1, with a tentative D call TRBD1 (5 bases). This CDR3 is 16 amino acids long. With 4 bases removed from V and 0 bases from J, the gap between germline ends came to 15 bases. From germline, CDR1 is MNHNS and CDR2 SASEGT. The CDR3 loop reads CASSARGGAMNTEAFF. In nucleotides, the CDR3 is TGTGCCAGCAGTGCACGAGGAGGGGCTATGAACACTGAAGCTTTCTTT.

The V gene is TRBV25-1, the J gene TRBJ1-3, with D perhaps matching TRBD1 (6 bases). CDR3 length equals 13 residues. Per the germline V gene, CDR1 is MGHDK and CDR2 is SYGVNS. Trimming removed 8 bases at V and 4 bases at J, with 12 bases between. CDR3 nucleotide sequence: TGTGCCAGCGGGGGCCAACTAGGAAACACCATATATTTT. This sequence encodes CASGGQLGNTIYF.

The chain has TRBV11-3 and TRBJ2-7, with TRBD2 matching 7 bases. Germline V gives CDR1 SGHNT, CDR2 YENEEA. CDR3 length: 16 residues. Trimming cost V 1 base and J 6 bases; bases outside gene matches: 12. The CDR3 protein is CASSLAVARGLSEQYF. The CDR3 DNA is TGTGCCAGCAGCTTAGCGGTCGCCCGGGGACTAAGCGAGCAGTACTTC.

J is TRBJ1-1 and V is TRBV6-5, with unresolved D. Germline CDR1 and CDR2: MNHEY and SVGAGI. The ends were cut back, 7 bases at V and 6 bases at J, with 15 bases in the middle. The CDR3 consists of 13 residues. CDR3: CASTGAWGAEAFF. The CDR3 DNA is TGTGCCAGCACGGGAGCCTGGGGAGCTGAAGCTTTCTTT.

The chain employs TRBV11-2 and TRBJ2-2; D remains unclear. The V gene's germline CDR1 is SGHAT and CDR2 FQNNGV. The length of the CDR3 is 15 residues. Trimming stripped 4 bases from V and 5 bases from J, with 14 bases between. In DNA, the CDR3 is TGTGCCAGCAGCTCCCTGATAGGCAGAACCGGGGAGCTGTTTTTT. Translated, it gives CASSSLIGRTGELFF.

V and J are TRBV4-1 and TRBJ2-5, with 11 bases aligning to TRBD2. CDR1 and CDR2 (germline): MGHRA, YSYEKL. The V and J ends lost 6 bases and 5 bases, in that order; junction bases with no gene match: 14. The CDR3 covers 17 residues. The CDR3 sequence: CASRRGTSGRLGETQYF. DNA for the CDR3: TGCGCCAGCAGGCGAGGGACTAGCGGACGCCTGGGGGAGACCCAGTACTTC.

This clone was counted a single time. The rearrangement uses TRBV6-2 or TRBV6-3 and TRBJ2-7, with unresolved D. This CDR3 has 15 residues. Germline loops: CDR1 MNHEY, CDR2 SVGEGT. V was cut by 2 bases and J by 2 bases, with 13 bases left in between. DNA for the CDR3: TGTGCCAGCAGTTACCGGACCACAACCCCCTACGAGCAGTACTTC. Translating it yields CASSYRTTTPYEQYF.

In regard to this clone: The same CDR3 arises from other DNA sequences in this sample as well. The CDR3 here is CASSLGGTYEQYF. The DNA for the CDR3 is TGTGCCAGCAGCTTGGGGGGTACCTACGAGCAGTACTTC. The chain employs TRBV11-2 and TRBJ2-7; tentatively, D is TRBD2 (6 bases). The V gene's germline CDR1 is SGHAT and CDR2 FQNNGV. This CDR3 region has 13 residues. V dropped 3 bases and J dropped 2 bases, with 8 bases sitting between them.

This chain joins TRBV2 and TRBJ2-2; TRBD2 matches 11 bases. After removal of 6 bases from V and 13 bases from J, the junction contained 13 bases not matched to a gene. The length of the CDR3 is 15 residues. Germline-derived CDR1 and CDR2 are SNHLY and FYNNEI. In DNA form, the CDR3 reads TGTGCCAGCAGAGCCTCGGGACTAGCGGCTTGGTCGCTGTTTTTT. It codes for CASRASGLAAWSLFF.

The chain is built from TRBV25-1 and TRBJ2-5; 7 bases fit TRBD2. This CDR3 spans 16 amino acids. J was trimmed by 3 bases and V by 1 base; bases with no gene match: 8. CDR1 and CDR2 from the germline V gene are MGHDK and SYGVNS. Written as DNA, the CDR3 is TGTGCCAGCAGTGAATTGGGGGGGGAGCGGGAAGAGACCCAGTACTTC. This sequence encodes CASSELGGEREETQYF.

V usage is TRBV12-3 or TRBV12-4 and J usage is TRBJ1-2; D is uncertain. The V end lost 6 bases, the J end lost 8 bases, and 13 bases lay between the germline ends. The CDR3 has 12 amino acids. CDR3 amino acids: CASSFMGYGYTF. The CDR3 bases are TGTGCCAGCAGCTTTATGGGGTACGGCTACACCTTC.

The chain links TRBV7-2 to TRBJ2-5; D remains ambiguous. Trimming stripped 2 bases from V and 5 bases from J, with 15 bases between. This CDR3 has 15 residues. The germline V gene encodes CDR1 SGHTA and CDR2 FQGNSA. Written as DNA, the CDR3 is TGTGCCAGCAGCTTACTCGACGGCCGGGTGGAGACCCAGTACTTC. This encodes CASSLLDGRVETQYF. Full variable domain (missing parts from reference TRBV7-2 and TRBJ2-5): GAGVSQSPSNKVTEKGKDVELRCDPISGHTALYWYRQSLGQGLEFLIYFQGNSAPDKSGLPSDRFSAERTGGSVSTLTIQRTQQEDSAVYLCASSLLDGRVETQYFGPGTRLLVL.

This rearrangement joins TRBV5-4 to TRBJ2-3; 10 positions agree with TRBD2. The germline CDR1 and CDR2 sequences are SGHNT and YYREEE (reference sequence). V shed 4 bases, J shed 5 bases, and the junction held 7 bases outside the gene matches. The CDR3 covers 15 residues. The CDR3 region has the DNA TGTGCCAGCAGCCACCAGACTAGCGGGCGAGATACGCAGTATTTT. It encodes CASSHQTSGRDTQYF.

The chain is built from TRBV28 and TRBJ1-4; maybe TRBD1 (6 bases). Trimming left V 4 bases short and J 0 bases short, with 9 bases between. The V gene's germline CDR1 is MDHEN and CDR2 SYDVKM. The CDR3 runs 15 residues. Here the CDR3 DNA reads TGTGCCAGCAGTTCCCCAGGGGCAACTAATGAAAAACTGTTTTTT. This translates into CASSSPGATNEKLFF.

The CDR3 DNA sequence: TGTGCCAGCAGCGAGGACTATTATTATGGCAATGAGCAGTTCTTC. Translation: CASSEDYYYGNEQFF. This chain joins TRBV7-2 and TRBJ2-1; D is possibly TRBD2 (6 bases). Germline CDR1 and CDR2: SGHTA and FQGNSA. This CDR3 is built from 15 residues. V dropped 5 bases and J dropped 6 bases, with 17 bases sitting between them.

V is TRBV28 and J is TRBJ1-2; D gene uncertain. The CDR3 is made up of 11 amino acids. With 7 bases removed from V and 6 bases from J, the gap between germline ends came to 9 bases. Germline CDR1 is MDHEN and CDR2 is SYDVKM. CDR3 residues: CASTSGNGYTF. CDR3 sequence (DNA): TGTGCCAGCACCAGTGGAAATGGCTACACCTTC.

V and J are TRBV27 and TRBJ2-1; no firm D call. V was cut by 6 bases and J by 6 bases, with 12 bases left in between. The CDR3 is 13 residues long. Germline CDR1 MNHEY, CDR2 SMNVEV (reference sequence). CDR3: CASRRGLGNEQFF. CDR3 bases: TGTGCCAGCAGGAGAGGTTTAGGCAATGAGCAGTTCTTC.